The 14 T cell receptor beta chains below all came from one sample that was sequenced in a study of blood T cell repertoires in COVID-19. Clones were read by immunoSEQ multiplex PCR, and TCRdb kept only the in-frame ones, dropping some. The sample holds 180,000 or so clones, about 80% seen once. The sequenced sample consisted of PBMCs or T cells enriched from blood (not recorded which). The receptor source for this set is a man in his fifties or sixties who had been exposed to COVID-19.

The chain's CDR3 is CASSLMGHSFSYEQYF. The CDR3 DNA sequence: TGTGCCAGCAGCTTAATGGGACACTCATTCTCCTACGAGCAGTACTTC. The chain combines TRBV11-2 with TRBJ2-7; D is perhaps TRBD1 (6 bases). This CDR3 is 16 amino acids long. Germline values: CDR1 SGHAT, CDR2 FQNNGV. V lost 2 bases to trimming and J lost 0 bases, with 14 bases between them.

The chain uses TRBV12-3 or TRBV12-4 and TRBJ2-5, with a tentative D call TRBD1 (6 bases). CDR3 length: 13 amino acids. V gave up 6 bases and J gave up 7 bases, with 15 bases separating them. The CDR3 region has the DNA TGTGCCAGCAGACCCGACAGGTCGTGGACCCAGTACTTC. Translated: CASRPDRSWTQYF.

V gene TRBV29-1 combines with J gene TRBJ1-1, with 9 bases identical to TRBD1. The J segment lost 1 base and the V segment lost 3 bases, leaving 6 bases of the junction unmatched. The germline CDR1 and CDR2 sequences are SQVTM and ANQGSEA. The CDR3 contains 15 residues. CDR3: CSVDGTGYPNTEAFF. CDR3 DNA: TGCAGCGTTGATGGGACAGGGTATCCGAACACTGAAGCTTTCTTT.

The chain links TRBV19 to TRBJ2-4; 8 bases are a match to TRBD2. V lost 3 bases, J lost 6 bases, and 4 bases stayed unmatched. Germline V gene sequence: CDR1 LNHDA, CDR2 SQIVND (reference sequence). This CDR3 is 14 amino acids long. The CDR3 is CASSITGGVNIQYF. In nucleotides, the CDR3 is TGTGCCAGTAGTATCACGGGAGGGGTAAACATTCAGTACTTC. The full variable domain, rest sourced from reference TRBV19 and TRBJ2-4, is DGGITQSPKYLFRKEGQNVTLSCEQNLNHDAMYWYRQDPGQGLRLIYYSQIVNDFQKGDIAEGYSVSREKKESFPLTVTSAQKNPTAFYLCASSITGGVNIQYFGAGTRLSVL.

V and J are TRBV3-1 (or the pseudogene TRBV3-2) and TRBJ1-4, with 9 nucleotides matching TRBD1. The CDR3 contains 15 residues. V was clipped by 4 bases and J by 5 bases; unmatched bases: 5. CDR1 is LGHDT and CDR2 is YNNKEL in the germline V gene (reference sequence). This chain's CDR3 is CASSPRGTGNEKLFF. The CDR3 DNA reads TGTGCCAGCAGCCCTAGGGGGACAGGGAATGAAAAACTGTTTTTT.

This chain connects TRBV27 to TRBJ1-1, with 8 bases aligning to TRBD1. Germline CDR1 and CDR2: MNHEY and SMNVEV (reference sequence). The ends lost 9 bases at V and 0 bases at J; junction bases unmatched: 12. This CDR3 is built from 16 residues. CDR3 protein: CASTRTGWELNTEAFF. The CDR3 DNA sequence: TGTGCCAGTACACGGACAGGGTGGGAATTGAACACTGAAGCTTTCTTT.

This rearrangement joins TRBV7-2 to TRBJ1-1, with D unresolved. Germline V gene data show CDR1 as SGHTA and CDR2 as FQGNSA. V was trimmed by 2 bases and J by 4 bases, leaving 20 bases between them. The CDR3 covers 17 residues. In DNA form, the CDR3 reads TGTGCCAGCAGCTTATTGGTATCGGTCAAAAACCCCACTGAAGCTTTCTTT. As protein: CASSLLVSVKNPTEAFF. Full variable domain (missing parts from reference TRBV7-2 and TRBJ1-1): GAGVSQSPSNKVTEKGKDVELRCDPISGHTALYWYRQSLGQGLEFLIYFQGNSAPDKSGLPSDRFSAERTGGSVSTLTIQRTQQEDSAVYLCASSLLVSVKNPTEAFFGQGTRLTVV.

The chain is built from TRBV5-1 and TRBJ2-3; 7 bases match TRBD2. Unmatched junction bases numbered 11, after V lost 0 bases and J lost 4 bases. The germline gives CDR1 SGHRS, CDR2 YFSETQ. The CDR3 is 17 residues long. This chain's CDR3 is CASSLGLGLAVPDTQYF. CDR3 coding DNA: TGCGCCAGCAGCTTGGGCCTTGGGCTAGCGGTGCCAGATACGCAGTATTTT.

The J gene is TRBJ2-5, the V gene TRBV15; 7 nucleotides agree with TRBD1. Germline V CDR1 and CDR2: LNHNV, YYDKDF (reference sequence). After removal of 1 base from V and 7 bases from J, the junction contained 9 bases not matched to a gene. This CDR3 has 15 residues. CDR3 sequence: CATSRGLQGLGTQYF. The CDR3 region has the DNA TGTGCCACCAGCAGAGGGTTACAGGGGTTGGGGACCCAGTACTTC.

This clone was detected only a few times. The V gene is TRBV11-2, the J gene TRBJ2-2; 7 bases fit TRBD2. There are 14 residues in the CDR3. The V gene's germline CDR1 is SGHAT and CDR2 FQNNGV. Losses at the gene ends were 3 bases for V and 8 bases for J; bases not matched to a gene: 6. The CDR3 coding sequence is TGTGCCAGCAGCTTCCTAGCGGCGGCGGGGGAGCTGTTTTTT. Translated, it gives CASSFLAAAGELFF. Looking up the rest from reference TRBV11-2 and TRBJ2-2 gives the full variable domain: EAGVAQSPRYKIIEKRQSVAFWCNPISGHATLYWYQQILGQGPKLLIQFQNNGVVDDSQLPKDRFSAERLKGVDSTLKIQPAKLEDSAVYLCASSFLAAAGELFFGEGSRLTVL.

This clone appeared a single time. The gene calls are TRBV29-1 and TRBJ2-7; 8 bases match TRBD1. CDR1 is SQVTM and CDR2 is ANQGSEA in the germline V gene. The CDR3 covers 13 residues. V gave up 6 bases and J gave up 2 bases; unmatched junction bases: 6. The CDR3 bases are TGCAGCGTACTAGGACAGGGAACCTACGAGCAGTACTTC. Protein product: CSVLGQGTYEQYF.

This clone was seen a handful of times. This chain links TRBV30 with TRBJ1-1; 10 bases map to TRBD1. V shed 6 bases, J shed 5 bases, and the junction held 9 bases outside the gene matches. From germline, CDR1 is GTSNPN and CDR2 SVGIG (reference sequence). The CDR3 is 14 residues long. CDR3 region: CACRTTGGRTEAFF. DNA for the CDR3: TGTGCCTGCAGGACGACAGGGGGCCGGACTGAAGCTTTCTTT.

The chain uses TRBV24-1 and TRBJ2-3; no firm D call. Trimming removed 7 bases from V and 2 bases from J, with 9 bases in between. CDR3 length: 13 residues. Germline-derived CDR1 and CDR2 are KGHDR and SFDVKD. The CDR3 loop is CATSEVFTDTQYF. The CDR3 DNA sequence: TGTGCCACCAGCGAGGTGTTCACAGATACGCAGTATTTT.

The chain's CDR3 is CASTLQGFRNTIYF. Here the CDR3 DNA reads TGTGCCAGCACCTTACAGGGATTTAGAAACACCATATATTTT. This sequence joins TRBV21-1 and TRBJ1-3; whether TRBD1, the table's D call, matches the DNA was not checked. TRBV21-1 has pseudogene status. The length of the CDR3 is 14 residues.